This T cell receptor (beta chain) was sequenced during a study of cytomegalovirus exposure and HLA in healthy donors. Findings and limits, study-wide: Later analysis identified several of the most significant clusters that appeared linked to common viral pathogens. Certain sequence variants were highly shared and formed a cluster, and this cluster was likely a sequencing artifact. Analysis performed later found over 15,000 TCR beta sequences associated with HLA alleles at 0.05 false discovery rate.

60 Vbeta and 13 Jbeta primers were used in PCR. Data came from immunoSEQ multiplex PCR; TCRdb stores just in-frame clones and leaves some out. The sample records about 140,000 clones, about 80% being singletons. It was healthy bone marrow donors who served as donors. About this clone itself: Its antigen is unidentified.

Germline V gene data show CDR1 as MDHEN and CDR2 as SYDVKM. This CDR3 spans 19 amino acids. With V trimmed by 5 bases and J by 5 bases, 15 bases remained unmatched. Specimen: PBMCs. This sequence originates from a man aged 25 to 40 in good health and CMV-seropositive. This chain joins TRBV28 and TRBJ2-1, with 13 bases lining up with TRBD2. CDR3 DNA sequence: TGTGCCAGCAGTCCGCTGACTAGCGGGGGGACCCTTCCCCACAATGAGCAGTTCTTC. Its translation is CASSPLTSGGTLPHNEQFF.